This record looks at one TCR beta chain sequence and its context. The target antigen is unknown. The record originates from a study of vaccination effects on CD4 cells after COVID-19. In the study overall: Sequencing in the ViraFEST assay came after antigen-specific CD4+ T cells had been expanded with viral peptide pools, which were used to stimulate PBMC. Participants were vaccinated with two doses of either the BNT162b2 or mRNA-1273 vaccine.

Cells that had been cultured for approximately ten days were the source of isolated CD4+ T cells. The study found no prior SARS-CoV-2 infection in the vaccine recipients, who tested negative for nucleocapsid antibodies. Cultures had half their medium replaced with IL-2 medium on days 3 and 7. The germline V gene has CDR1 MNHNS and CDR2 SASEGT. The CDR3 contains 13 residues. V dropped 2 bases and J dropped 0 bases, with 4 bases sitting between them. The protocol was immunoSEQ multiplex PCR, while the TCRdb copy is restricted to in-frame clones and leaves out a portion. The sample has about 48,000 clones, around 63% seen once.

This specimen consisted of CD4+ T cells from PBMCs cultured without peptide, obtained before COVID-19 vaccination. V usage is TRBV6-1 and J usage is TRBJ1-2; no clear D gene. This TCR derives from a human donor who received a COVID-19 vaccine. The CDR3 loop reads CASSESANYGYTF. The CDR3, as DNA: TGTGCCAGCAGTGAATCGGCTAACTATGGCTACACCTTC.